This T cell receptor beta chain was recorded in a study of blood T cell repertoires in COVID-19. Study background: The United States, Italy and Spain supplied acute and convalescent COVID-19 samples. In each case, the material was cDNA or gDNA derived from T cells, B-cell-depleted T cells, or PBMCs.

The protocol was immunoSEQ multiplex PCR, while the TCRdb copy is restricted to in-frame clones and leaves out a portion. The sample includes about 200,000 clones, about 85% of them seen just once. The germline V gene has CDR1 LNHDA and CDR2 SQIVND (reference sequence). Deletions cut 11 bases from V and 10 bases from J, with 36 bases between. This CDR3 contains 19 residues. This sequence originates from a man in his fifties or sixties with active or convalescent COVID-19. The rearrangement uses TRBV19 and TRBJ1-6; D call uncertain. Sequencing input: peripheral blood. The CDR3 spells CADSDKYSQLICPRSPLHF. Here the CDR3 DNA reads TGTGCCGATAGTGATAAGTATAGTCAACTAATATGCCCTAGGTCACCCCTCCACTTT.